This T cell receptor (beta chain) was found in a study of shared clonotypes between healthy human individuals. This CDR3 is built from 13 residues. V was clipped by 7 bases and J by 6 bases; unmatched bases: 9. Germline loops: CDR1 SGHRS, CDR2 YFSETQ. The method was immunoSEQ multiplex PCR; TCRdb's version includes in-frame clones alone and lacks a portion of them. The sample has more than 400,000 clones; 90% to 97% are singletons. The TCR comes from a woman aged 25 to 39 in good health. Sequencing was performed on naive CD4+ T cells sorted from blood. Subset specified: CD45RA+ positively selected. The V and J genes are TRBV5-1 and TRBJ1-1, with 7 nucleotides matching TRBD1. The CDR3 DNA sequence: TGCGCCAGCTACCGGGACAGTCCTTCTGAAGCTTTCTTT. Translating gives CASYRDSPSEAFF.